These T cell receptor beta chains were read from a single sample in a study of immune heterogeneity within non-small cell lung tumors. A single record per CDR3 protein comes from TCRdb applying MiXCR to the multiplex PCR reads. The sample yields tens of thousands of distinct CDR3 sequences, around 28% seen once. Input material: lung tumor tissue. Receptor source: a man aged 35 to 55 with non-small cell lung cancer. CDR3s include the opening cysteine and the closing phenylalanine or tryptophan. The order of the fields is D gene, V gene, J gene, clone size, CDR3 DNA, CDR3 protein. A D gene is named only where the DNA matches it firmly. Some rows mark clone size as missing; the rest say once, few, many or name a class of expanded clone.

NA	TRBV12-3/TRBV12-4	TRBJ1-3	many	TGTGCCAGCTGGCGGGGAGGAAACACCATATATTTT	CASWRGGNTIYF
TRBD1	TRBV4-2	TRBJ2-7	many	TGTGCCAGCAGCCGCCGGGACAGGGAGTACGAGCAGTACTTC	CASSRRDREYEQYF
NA	TRBV9	TRBJ2-3	NA	TGTGCCAGCACCCGGGGTAGCGGAGCTAGCACAGATACGCAGTATTTT	CASTRGSGASTDTQYF
TRBD2	TRBV20-1	TRBJ2-2	many	TGCAGTGCTAGAGGGGTTGGGGAAGGGCGGGAGTACACCGGGGAGCTGTTTTTT	CSARGVGEGREYTGELFF
NA	TRBV11-3	TRBJ2-7	many	TGTGCCAGCAGCGAGCCCGGGCAGCGATACGAGCAGTACTTC	CASSEPGQRYEQYF
NA	TRBV18	TRBJ2-7	many	TGTGCCAGCTCACCACGGGCAGGGGACGACGAGCAGTACTTC	CASSPRAGDDEQYF
NA	TRBV12-3/TRBV12-4	TRBJ1-4	many	TGTGCCAGCAGTTCCGGGGGAAGGGAAAAACTGTTTTTT	CASSSGGREKLFF
NA	TRBV12-3/TRBV12-4	TRBJ1-1	NA	TGTGCCAGCGCTCCGGGGGTCATCCCGAGCACTGAAGCTTTCTTT	CASAPGVIPSTEAFF
TRBD2	TRBV9	TRBJ2-7	NA	TGTGCCAGCTCCCAGTGGGGGGGCGAGCAGTACTTC	CASSQWGGEQYF
NA	TRBV13	TRBJ1-2	few	TGTGCCAGCAGCTTAGGCCAGGTTGTTGCAGCGCCTAACTATGGCTACACCTTC	CASSLGQVVAAPNYGYTF
NA	TRBV29-1	TRBJ2-7	many	TGCAGCGTTTTAGGTTTCAGCTCCTACGAGCAGTACTTC	CSVLGFSSYEQYF
TRBD1	TRBV20-1	TRBJ2-5	few	TGCAGTGCTAGAGAATTGGGGACAGGGTTACAGGAGACCCAGTACTTC	CSARELGTGLQETQYF
TRBD1	TRBV20-1	TRBJ1-1	few	TGCAGTGGAGAGCCCCAGGGGGCAGGTAAAGCTTTCTTT	CSGEPQGAGKAFF
NA	TRBV19	TRBJ1-2	many	TGTGCCAGTAGTTGGAGTGAGTCCTATGGCTACACCTTC	CASSWSESYGYTF
NA	TRBV27	TRBJ1-2	many	TGTGCCAGCAGTCCCCAAGGTTGGGCGCGAGGAGGCTACACCTTC	CASSPQGWARGGYTF
TRBD1	TRBV19	TRBJ2-7	many	TGTGCCAGTAGTATAGGACAGGGGGTCCTCAGTCGGCAGTACTTC	CASSIGQGVLSRQYF
NA	TRBV4-3	TRBJ2-1	NA	TGCGCCAGCAGCCGAGGGGGGAGCTCCTACAATGAGCAGTTCTTC	CASSRGGSSYNEQFF
NA	TRBV7-8	TRBJ2-1	NA	TGTGCCAGCAGCTTAGATCGGGCCAGCTCCTACAATGAGCAGTTCTTC	CASSLDRASSYNEQFF
TRBD1	TRBV19	TRBJ1-1	many	TGTGCCAGTACCAAAACAGGGGTTGAAGCTTTCTTT	CASTKTGVEAFF
TRBD2	TRBV4-1	TRBJ2-1	few	TGCGCCAGCAGCCAAGATGTGCAAGCGGGAGTAGTCAATGAGCAGTTCTTC	CASSQDVQAGVVNEQFF
NA	TRBV7-2	TRBJ1-3	many	TGTGCCAGCAGCTTAGCGGGGTCCTCCTCTGGAAACACCATATATTTT	CASSLAGSSSGNTIYF
NA	TRBV11-3	TRBJ2-2	NA	TGTTTCAGCACCCCGTGGGGAAGCACCGGGGAGCTGTTTTTT	CFSTPWGSTGELFF
NA	TRBV6-5	TRBJ1-4	few	TGTGCCAGCAGTTATACGTTTGCAACAGGGAGGGCCCTCAATGAAAAACTGTTTTTT	CASSYTFATGRALNEKLFF
TRBD2	TRBV11-3	TRBJ2-1	NA	TGTGCCAGCAGCCAAACCGGGACTAGCGTATCCAATGAGCAGTTCTTC	CASSQTGTSVSNEQFF
NA	TRBV15	TRBJ1-1	few	TGTGCCACCAGCCCCCCCCCAGGGCTCGGTAACACTGAAGCTTTCTTT	CATSPPPGLGNTEAFF
NA	TRBV11-3	TRBJ1-1	NA	TGTGCCAGCAGCGTACACAGGAACACTGAAGCTTTCTTT	CASSVHRNTEAFF
NA	TRBV7-2	TRBJ2-1	NA	TGTGCCAGCAGCCCGCCTCTCTACAATGAGCAGTTCTTC	CASSPPLYNEQFF
TRBD1	TRBV10-1	TRBJ1-5	NA	TGCGCCCGCAGCGGGGACAGAAGTCAGCCCCCGCATTTT	CARSGDRSQPPHF
TRBD2	TRBV6-1	TRBJ2-1	NA	TGTGCCAGCGGGACAGGAGGACTAGCGGGAAGTCAACTCCAAAATGAGCAGTTCTTC	CASGTGGLAGSQLQNEQFF
TRBD2	TRBV29-1	TRBJ2-7	NA	TGCAGCGTCGCACCTAGCGGTGCGGAAAAGCAGCAGTACTTC	CSVAPSGAEKQQYF
TRBD1	TRBV20-1	TRBJ1-1	NA	TGCAGTGCACTCGGACAGGGTCAATTTTGGACTGAAGCTTTCTTT	CSALGQGQFWTEAFF
TRBD1	TRBV12-3/TRBV12-4	TRBJ1-2	medium-sized	TGTGCCAGCAGCCGTGACAGGGGAACTGGCTACACCTTC	CASSRDRGTGYTF
NA	TRBV27	TRBJ2-1	NA	TGTGCCAGCTCCCGATCCGGGGACTACAATGAGCAGTTCTTC	CASSRSGDYNEQFF